The 18 T cell receptor beta chains in this list originate from one sample, sequenced in a study of identical twins. TCRdb re-derived calls from the 5' RACE reads in MiXCR, one entry per CDR3 protein. The table shows 200,000 to 250,000 distinct CDR3 sequences, with roughly 7% occurring only once. These records were also assigned to another study, of yellow fever vaccine responses in identical twins.

The specimen sequenced was memory (CD45RO+) T cells sorted from blood. The receptors stem from a woman aged 18 to 35 in good health.

This clonotype was observed many times. V usage is TRBV20-1 and J usage is TRBJ1-5, with D unclear. V lost 3 bases to trimming and J lost 6 bases, with 18 bases between them. Germline V gene lookup returns CDR1 DFQATT and CDR2 SNEGSKA (reference sequence). CDR3 length: 15 residues. CDR3 DNA: TGCAGTGCTAGTGCGTTCGGAGGCCGGGGTCAGCCCCAGCATTTT. Translating gives CSASAFGGRGQPQHF.

This clonotype has at least ten counts. The chain has TRBV7-2 and TRBJ2-6, with D perhaps TRBD1 (5 bases). V was pared by 5 bases and J by 0 bases, with 14 bases between. CDR3 length equals 17 residues. Germline CDR1 and CDR2: SGHTA and FQGNSA. CDR3 protein: CASSPRVISSGANVLTF. In DNA form, the CDR3 reads TGTGCCAGCAGCCCCAGGGTAATAAGCTCTGGGGCCAACGTCCTGACTTTC.

This clonotype was counted many times. This chain connects TRBV7-9 to TRBJ1-1, with D hard to call. Germline CDR1 SEHNR, CDR2 FQNEAQ (reference sequence). V was trimmed by 5 bases and J by 2 bases, leaving 12 bases between them. The CDR3 is made up of 14 amino acids. Here the CDR3 reads CASSRGDFNTEAFF. The CDR3 DNA follows: TGTGCCAGCAGCCGCGGAGACTTTAACACTGAAGCTTTCTTT. The complete variable domain, with remaining parts taken from reference TRBV7-9 and TRBJ1-1, reads DTGVSQNPRHKITKRGQNVTFRCDPISEHNRLYWYRQTLGQGPEFLTYFQNEAQLEKSRLLSDRFSAERPKGSFSTLEIQRTEQGDSAMYLCASSRGDFNTEAFFGQGTRLTVV.

This clonotype was observed a handful of times. The chain links TRBV5-1 to TRBJ2-1; TRBD1 agrees at 7 bases. The CDR3 runs 15 residues. V trimming: 0 bases; J trimming: 7 bases; junction bases outside the gene matches: 7. Germline CDR1 SGHRS, CDR2 YFSETQ. As DNA, the CDR3 is TGCGCCAGCAGCTTGGAGTTACAGGGGTGGAATGAGCAGTTCTTC. Protein: CASSLELQGWNEQFF.

This sequence joins TRBV6-1 and TRBJ2-1; the match to TRBD2 covers 8 bases. The germline V gene encodes CDR1 MNHNS and CDR2 SASEGT. J was trimmed by 6 bases and V by 7 bases; bases with no gene match: 11. This CDR3 has 15 amino acids. CDR3 loop: CASTPMQAGVNEQFF. CDR3 coding DNA: TGTGCCAGCACCCCTATGCAAGCGGGAGTCAATGAGCAGTTCTTC.

The chain has TRBV20-1 and TRBJ2-7; 8 bases are a match to TRBD1. The V and J ends lost 6 bases and 5 bases, in that order; junction bases with no gene match: 15. CDR1 is DFQATT and CDR2 is SNEGSKA in the germline V gene (reference sequence). This CDR3 is 15 amino acids long. CDR3 in amino acids: CSAYPIRQGFDEQYF. The CDR3, as DNA: TGCAGTGCCTACCCGATTAGACAGGGGTTCGACGAGCAGTACTTC.

This clonotype was counted only a few times. J is TRBJ2-1 and V is TRBV6-1, with D uncertain. Trimming pared 4 bases from V and 0 bases from J, leaving 10 bases between. The CDR3 has 15 residues. The germline CDR1 and CDR2 sequences are MNHNS and SASEGT. In DNA form, the CDR3 reads TGTGCCAGCAGTGCGACATCCCCCTCCTACAATGAGCAGTTCTTC. Residues: CASSATSPSYNEQFF.

This clonotype was counted between two and nine times. The V call is TRBV3-1, the J call TRBJ1-1; D call uncertain. This CDR3 contains 13 residues. Germline V gene lookup returns CDR1 LGHDT and CDR2 YNNKEL (reference sequence). Deletions cut 6 bases from V and 3 bases from J, with 11 bases between. The CDR3 bases are TGTGCCAGCAGACTCGGGCCTCACACTGAAGCTTTCTTT. Its protein product is CASRLGPHTEAFF.

This clonotype turned up a few times. The chain is built from TRBV27 and TRBJ2-1, with D perhaps matching TRBD2 (6 bases). Between the trimmed V and J ends, which lost 7 bases and 4 bases, there was a span of 14 bases. The CDR3 spans 14 residues. Germline CDR1 is MNHEY and CDR2 is SMNVEV (reference sequence). In DNA, the CDR3 is TGTGCCAGCAAGGGTAGGGACTCTTACAATGAGCAGTTCTTC. It is translated as CASKGRDSYNEQFF.

The rearrangement joins TRBV20-1 to TRBJ2-1; 10 bases align to TRBD2. CDR1 and CDR2 from the germline V gene are DFQATT and SNEGSKA (reference sequence). CDR3 size: 17 residues. V was clipped by 3 bases and J by 3 bases; unmatched bases: 11. CDR3 sequence reads: CSASRTVAGGLYNEQFF. The CDR3 DNA is TGCAGTGCTAGTAGGACCGTAGCGGGGGGCCTCTACAATGAGCAGTTCTTC.

This clonotype was seen at least ten times. The V and J genes are TRBV28 and TRBJ2-1, with 9 nucleotides matching TRBD2. CDR1 MDHEN and CDR2 SYDVKM come from the germline V gene. This CDR3 has 16 residues. The V gene end was trimmed by 3 bases and the J gene end by 1 base; junction bases not matched to a gene: 4. As DNA, the CDR3 is TGTGCCAGCAGTTTGCTAGCGGGGAGATCCTACAATGAGCAGTTCTTC. This codes for CASSLLAGRSYNEQFF.

The chain recombines TRBV7-9 with TRBJ2-2; D gene uncertain. CDR1 is SEHNR and CDR2 is FQNEAQ in the germline V gene (reference sequence). This CDR3 is 15 amino acids long. V was shortened by 5 bases and J by 0 bases, with 10 bases between the two germline ends. Here the CDR3 DNA reads TGTGCCAGCAGCCGGACCCCTACGAACACCGGGGAGCTGTTTTTT. Translating gives CASSRTPTNTGELFF.

The gene calls are TRBV12-3 or TRBV12-4 and TRBJ1-1; D gene unclear. V lost 7 bases, J lost 1 base, and 10 bases lay in between. CDR3 length equals 13 residues. CDR3 DNA sequence: TGTGCCAGCAAACTAGGAGGGAACACTGAAGCTTTCTTT. Protein sequence: CASKLGGNTEAFF.

This clonotype occurred many times. The chain has TRBV15 and TRBJ1-5, with D possibly TRBD1 on 5 matching bases. From germline, CDR1 is LNHNV and CDR2 YYDKDF (reference sequence). The CDR3 runs to 15 residues. The germline V and J ends were trimmed by 4 bases and 2 bases, with 12 bases remaining between them. In nucleotides, the CDR3 is TGTGCCACCAGCAAAGGCCGCAGGGGCAATCAGCCCCAGCATTTT. As protein: CATSKGRRGNQPQHF.

This clonotype has more than one count but fewer than ten. V and J are TRBV20-1 and TRBJ2-1; no reliable D call. There are 13 residues in the CDR3. Germline V gene lookup returns CDR1 DFQATT and CDR2 SNEGSKA (reference sequence). V lost 1 base to trimming and J lost 5 bases, with 9 bases between them. The CDR3 nucleotides read TGCAGTGCTAGAGCGGAGTCCAACAATGAGCAGTTCTTC. This translates into CSARAESNNEQFF.

The gene calls are TRBV4-1 and TRBJ2-1, with TRBD1 identical over 7 bases. V lost 6 bases, J lost 4 bases, and 9 bases stayed unmatched. The CDR3 runs to 15 residues. From germline, CDR1 is MGHRA and CDR2 YSYEKL. CDR3 bases: TGCGCCAGCAGACCAGACAGGGCCCTTTACAATGAGCAGTTCTTC. As protein: CASRPDRALYNEQFF.

This clonotype was counted a few times. The genes are TRBV3-1 and TRBJ2-2, with unresolved D. Per germline, CDR1 LGHDT and CDR2 YNNKEL (reference sequence). The CDR3 is 13 amino acids. V was trimmed by 4 bases and J by 4 bases, leaving 7 bases between them. The CDR3 is CASSPDLTGELFF. The CDR3 DNA reads TGTGCCAGCAGCCCCGACCTCACCGGGGAGCTGTTTTTT.

The J gene is TRBJ1-4, the V gene TRBV6-1; 8 bases agree with TRBD1. The germline V gene encodes CDR1 MNHNS and CDR2 SASEGT. The V and J ends lost 7 bases and 5 bases, in that order; junction bases with no gene match: 6. This CDR3 has 14 amino acids. The CDR3 loop is CASIGRTGNEKLFF. CDR3 DNA sequence: TGTGCCAGCATTGGGAGGACAGGGAATGAAAAACTGTTTTTT.